The sequence of this TCR beta chain was determined in a study of shared clonotypes between healthy human individuals. Study findings and constraints: Richness estimates generally favored naive over memory subsets.

Assay: immunoSEQ multiplex PCR; the TCRdb copy retains only in-frame clones and omits some. Among about 1 million clones listed, approximately 68% were seen once. This clone was counted a few times. What it binds is unknown. Sequenced: memory CD4+ T cells sorted from blood. As for subset: CD45RA-negative fraction. This receptor was identified in a man between 18 and 29 years old in good health.

In DNA form, the CDR3 reads TGTGCCAGCAGCTTAGCCGGGACAGGGTATGGCTACACCTTC. It encodes CASSLAGTGYGYTF. The rearrangement links TRBV7-9 to TRBJ1-2; 9 bases match TRBD1. The germline gives CDR1 SEHNR, CDR2 FQNEAQ (reference sequence). Trimming removed 0 bases from V and 5 bases from J; junction bases left unmatched: 1. There are 14 residues in the CDR3. The whole variable domain, filled in from reference TRBV7-9 and TRBJ1-2, reads DTGVSQNPRHKITKRGQNVTFRCDPISEHNRLYWYRQTLGQGPEFLTYFQNEAQLEKSRLLSDRFSAERPKGSFSTLEIQRTEQGDSAMYLCASSLAGTGYGYTFGSGTRLTVV.